This entry lists 5 T cell receptor beta chains sequenced from one sample in a study of blood T cell repertoires in COVID-19. The table came from immunoSEQ multiplex PCR; TCRdb's copy has only in-frame clones and leaves some out. The data show 150,000 to 180,000 clones, about 73% seen once. The source material was peripheral blood. Source of these receptors: a man older than 75 with acute or convalescent COVID-19.

This sequence joins TRBV2 and TRBJ1-4; TRBD1 matches 7 bases. There are 18 residues in the CDR3. After removal of 7 bases from V and 0 bases from J, the junction contained 14 bases not matched to a gene. Per germline, CDR1 SNHLY and CDR2 FYNNEI. The DNA for the CDR3 is TGTGCCAGCAACGAGCAAGTGATGACAGGGACAACTAATGAAAAACTGTTTTTT. Its translation is CASNEQVMTGTTNEKLFF. The whole variable domain, remainder taken from reference TRBV2 and TRBJ1-4, is EPEVTQTPSHQVTQMGQEVILRCVPISNHLYFYWYRQILGQKVEFLVSFYNNEISEKSEIFDDQFSVERPDGSNFTLKIRSTKLEDSAMYFCASNEQVMTGTTNEKLFFGSGTQLSVL.

This chain links TRBV5-5 with TRBJ2-3; 8 bases agree with TRBD2. This CDR3 region has 16 residues. CDR1 and CDR2 (germline): SGHKS, YYEKEE (reference sequence). Trimming cost V 6 bases and J 4 bases; bases outside gene matches: 13. The CDR3 loop is CASTLELGGGADTQYF. CDR3 DNA: TGTGCCAGCACCCTGGAGCTCGGGGGGGGTGCAGATACGCAGTATTTT.

The rearrangement joins TRBV29-1 to TRBJ2-1; D is perhaps TRBD2 (7 bases). This CDR3 contains 12 residues. Germline V CDR1 and CDR2: SQVTM, ANQGSEA. V gave up 6 bases and J gave up 8 bases, with 14 bases separating them. The CDR3 sequence: CSVPGGKYEQFF. As DNA, the CDR3 is TGCAGCGTGCCGGGGGGCAAATATGAGCAGTTCTTC.

V is TRBV23-1 and J is TRBJ1-5, with 10 bases matching TRBD1. TRBV23-1 is treated as an ORF (open reading frame) with a function not yet certain. The CDR3 covers 17 residues. Trimming took 6 bases from V and 1 from J; bases not matched to a gene: 9. This CDR3 is CASSQTDRGHSNQPQHF. For the CDR3, the DNA is TGCGCCAGCAGCCAAACCGACAGGGGGCACAGCAATCAGCCCCAGCATTTT.

The chain has TRBV3-1 (or the pseudogene TRBV3-2) and TRBJ2-2; 13 bases align to TRBD2. Germline V gives CDR1 LGHDT, CDR2 YNNKEL (reference sequence). Trimming removed 4 bases from V and 6 bases from J; junction bases left unmatched: 2. This CDR3 has 15 amino acids. In DNA form, the CDR3 reads TGTGCCAGCAGCCGGACTAGCGGGAGCGCCGGGGAGCTGTTTTTT. Its translation: CASSRTSGSAGELFF.